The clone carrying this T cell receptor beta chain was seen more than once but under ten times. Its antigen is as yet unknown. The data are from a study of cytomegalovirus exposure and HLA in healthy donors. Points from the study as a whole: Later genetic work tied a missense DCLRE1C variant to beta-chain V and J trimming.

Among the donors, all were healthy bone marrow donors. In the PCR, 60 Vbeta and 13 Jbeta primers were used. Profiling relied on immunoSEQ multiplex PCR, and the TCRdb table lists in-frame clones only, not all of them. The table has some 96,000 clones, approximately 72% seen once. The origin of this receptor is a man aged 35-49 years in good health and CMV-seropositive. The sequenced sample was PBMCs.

The CDR3 DNA reads as TGTGCCAGCAGCTTATCCCGCGCAGGGGGCGAACAGCCCCAGCATTTT. It codes for CASSLSRAGGEQPQHF. The chain links TRBV7-9 to TRBJ1-5, with 8 bases fitting TRBD1. Germline V gene sequence: CDR1 SEHNR, CDR2 FQNEAQ (reference sequence). The CDR3 has 16 amino acids. With 2 bases clipped from V and 7 bases from J, the junction kept 10 bases outside the gene matches.